This TCR beta chain came from a study of blood T cell repertoires in COVID-19. Study background: Italy, Spain and the United States were the sources of the convalescent and acute COVID-19 samples. The cDNA or gDNA used as material had been derived from T cells, B-cell-depleted T cells, or PBMCs.

Original processing methods: Amplifying reference gene primers gave estimates of nucleated cell counts. Sequencing used immunoSEQ multiplex PCR; TCRdb keeps in-frame clones, though not all of them. D and trimming come from the DNA, and the V and J calls and clone size come from that table. The repertoire includes about 240,000 clones, roughly 83% of them detected once, and around 12% sits in the top ten. Trimming stripped 5 bases from V and 0 bases from J, with 10 bases between. Germline V gene sequence: CDR1 MNHEY, CDR2 SVGEGT. The CDR3 sequence is 15 residues long. V usage is TRBV6-2 or TRBV6-3 and J usage is TRBJ1-4; no definite D call. The sequence derives from a man aged 80 or over with acute or convalescent COVID-19. Sequencing input: peripheral blood. The DNA for the CDR3 is TGTGCCAGCAGTAGTCGAGATGCAACTAATGAAAAACTGTTTTTT. Translated: CASSSRDATNEKLFF.